One sample yielded the 30 T cell receptor beta chains listed below, sequenced in a study of cytomegalovirus exposure and HLA in healthy donors. Both 60 Vbeta primers and 13 Jbeta primers went into the PCR. The method was immunoSEQ multiplex PCR; TCRdb's version includes in-frame clones alone and lacks a portion of them. The data hold 35,000 to 45,000 clones, with roughly 69% observed a single time. The specimen was PBMCs. Receptors originate from a woman aged 25 to 39 in good health and CMV-seronegative.

The chain has TRBV2 and TRBJ1-2; perhaps TRBD1 as D (5 bases). CDR1 and CDR2 from the germline V gene are SNHLY and FYNNEI. V was clipped by 5 bases and J by 1 base, with 5 bases between them. This CDR3 is 12 amino acids long. The CDR3 coding sequence is TGTGCCAGCAGTCAGGGTAACTATGGCTACACCTTC. It codes for CASSQGNYGYTF.

The gene calls are TRBV5-1 and TRBJ2-3; TRBD2 agrees at 8 bases. The CDR3 has 18 residues. V dropped 4 bases and J dropped 4; count of bases not matched to a gene: 17. The germline CDR1 and CDR2 sequences are SGHRS and YFSETQ. The CDR3 DNA reads TGCGCCAGCAGCCACCCACTACGAGCGGGAGATTGGGCAGATACGCAGTATTTT. Protein: CASSHPLRAGDWADTQYF.

The chain links TRBV2 to TRBJ2-1; TRBD2 matches at 12 bases. Germline assignment: CDR1 SNHLY and CDR2 FYNNEI. The CDR3 has 15 residues. V dropped 4 bases and J dropped 6; count of bases not matched to a gene: 4. CDR3 loop: CASSGTSGRFNEQFF. The CDR3 DNA reads TGTGCCAGCAGTGGTACTAGCGGGAGGTTCAATGAGCAGTTCTTC. The variable domain in full, completed from reference TRBV2 and TRBJ2-1, reads EPEVTQTPSHQVTQMGQEVILRCVPISNHLYFYWYRQILGQKVEFLVSFYNNEISEKSEIFDDQFSVERPDGSNFTLKIRSTKLEDSAMYFCASSGTSGRFNEQFFGPGTRLTVL.

V is TRBV11-1 and J is TRBJ2-7; 8 nucleotides line up with TRBD2. This CDR3 spans 15 amino acids. In germline, CDR1 is SGHAT, CDR2 FQDESV (reference sequence). V was pared by 4 bases and J by 0 bases, with 5 bases of the junction left unmatched. This chain's CDR3 is CASSSQRGSSYEQYF. The CDR3 nucleotides read TGTGCCAGCAGCTCTCAGCGGGGGAGCTCCTACGAGCAGTACTTC.

The V call is TRBV2, the J call TRBJ2-2; 7 bases are a match to TRBD1. The V gene's germline CDR1 is SNHLY and CDR2 FYNNEI. The CDR3 consists of 12 residues. V lost 6 bases and J lost 6; bases outside the gene matches: 1. The CDR3 coding sequence is TGTGCCAGCAGCACAGGGGCCGGGGAGCTGTTTTTT. Residues: CASSTGAGELFF.

This clone showed up just a few times. The chain couples TRBV29-1 to TRBJ1-4; D gene unclear. The germline V and J ends were trimmed by 4 bases and 3 bases, with 6 bases remaining between them. Germline V lookup: CDR1 SQVTM, CDR2 ANQGSEA. This CDR3 region has 12 residues. The CDR3 DNA follows: TGCAGCGTTGGTTTCTCTAATGAAAAACTGTTTTTT. This encodes CSVGFSNEKLFF.

This rearrangement joins TRBV29-1 to TRBJ2-3; 7 nucleotides line up with TRBD1. CDR3 length equals 13 residues. Looked up from germline, CDR1 is SQVTM and CDR2 is ANQGSEA. After removal of 6 bases from V and 11 bases from J, the junction contained 14 bases not matched to a gene. The CDR3 nucleotides are TGCAGCGTGGTAGGGGGCACGTATTTTGGGCAGTATTTT. Translation gives CSVVGGTYFGQYF.

The chain carries TRBV6-4 and TRBJ1-5; possible D gene TRBD1, 5 bases. Trimming stripped 4 bases from V and 4 bases from J, with 11 bases between. This CDR3 comprises 14 residues. Germline CDR1 MRHNA, CDR2 SNTAGT. The CDR3, as DNA: TGTGCCAGCAGTGTGGAGGAGGGGAATCAGCCCCAGCATTTT. Translation gives CASSVEEGNQPQHF.

This clone has just a few counts. The chain recombines TRBV9 with TRBJ2-5, with D unclear. Trimming pared 0 bases from V and 2 bases from J, leaving 8 bases between. The CDR3 has 14 residues. Germline-derived CDR1 and CDR2 are SGDLS and YYNGEE. The CDR3 loop is CASSVVGAQETQYF. CDR3 DNA sequence: TGTGCCAGCAGCGTAGTCGGAGCTCAAGAGACCCAGTACTTC.

In DNA form, the CDR3 reads TGTGCCTGGAGTGTGGAGGGAGTTGCTGAAGCTTTCTTT. It encodes CAWSVEGVAEAFF. The gene calls are TRBV30 and TRBJ1-1; D not certain. Looked up from germline, CDR1 is GTSNPN and CDR2 is SVGIG (reference sequence). V was trimmed by 0 bases and J by 6 bases, leaving 11 bases between them. This CDR3 contains 13 residues.

The chain has TRBV5-1 and TRBJ2-1; 9 positions agree with TRBD2. The CDR3 consists of 16 residues. Trimming cost V 3 bases and J 4 bases; bases outside gene matches: 8. Germline CDR1 is SGHRS and CDR2 is YFSETQ. CDR3 region: CASSYSGTSRYNEQFF. The CDR3 DNA is TGCGCCAGCAGCTACTCCGGGACTAGCAGGTACAATGAGCAGTTCTTC. The full variable domain, its missing parts supplied by reference TRBV5-1 and TRBJ2-1, is KAGVTQTPRYLIKTRGQQVTLSCSPISGHRSVSWYQQTPGQGLQFLFEYFSETQRNKGNFPGRFSGRQFSNSRSEMNVSTLELGDSALYLCASSYSGTSRYNEQFFGPGTRLTVL.

The J gene is TRBJ1-1, the V gene TRBV7-2, with D possibly matching TRBD1 (5 bases). The V gene's germline CDR1 is SGHTA and CDR2 FQGNSA. V lost 5 bases to trimming and J lost 3 bases, with 10 bases between them. CDR3 length equals 13 residues. CDR3 loop: CASSGRRDTEAFF. The CDR3 region has the DNA TGTGCCAGCAGCGGGCGCAGGGACACTGAAGCTTTCTTT.

The chain links TRBV4-1 to TRBJ1-2, with no clear D. The V end was cut by 0 bases, the J end by 2 bases, with 10 bases between. The CDR3 has 15 residues. CDR1 and CDR2 from the germline V gene are MGHRA and YSYEKL. In DNA, the CDR3 is TGCGCCAGCAGCCAAGAGACGGCCGGGAACTATGGCTACACCTTC. This gives the protein CASSQETAGNYGYTF.

This chain links TRBV2 with TRBJ2-1, with D unclear. Trimming pared 6 bases from V and 8 bases from J, leaving 8 bases between. The germline V gene has CDR1 SNHLY and CDR2 FYNNEI. The CDR3 is made up of 11 amino acids. The chain's CDR3 is CASRAWYEQFF. As DNA, the CDR3 is TGTGCCAGCAGGGCCTGGTATGAGCAGTTCTTC.

The chain combines TRBV5-1 with TRBJ2-5; a weak D match, TRBD2 (6 bases). The CDR3 consists of 14 residues. Trimming left V 4 bases short and J 5 bases short, with 15 bases between. Germline assignment: CDR1 SGHRS and CDR2 YFSETQ. In DNA form, the CDR3 reads TGCGCCAGCAGCCCGGAGGGTTGGGCGGAGACCCAGTACTTC. This sequence encodes CASSPEGWAETQYF.

J is TRBJ2-7 and V is TRBV2; D is unresolved. Germline V lookup: CDR1 SNHLY, CDR2 FYNNEI. CDR3 length equals 12 residues. Deletions cut 6 bases from V and 4 bases from J, with 10 bases between. DNA for the CDR3: TGTGCCAGCAGCCTAAATCATTACGAGCAGTACTTC. This translates into CASSLNHYEQYF.

The chain employs TRBV4-1 and TRBJ1-1; weak D call: TRBD1 (5 bases). Between the trimmed V and J ends, which lost 4 bases and 1 base, there was a span of 13 bases. This CDR3 is 15 amino acids long. CDR1 and CDR2 from the germline V gene are MGHRA and YSYEKL. The CDR3 nucleotides read TGCGCCAGCAGCCTGATGGGGGGGGAGAACACTGAAGCTTTCTTT. This gives the protein CASSLMGGENTEAFF.

This clone was recorded only once. The chain joins TRBV2 to TRBJ2-5; 13 bases fit TRBD2. V trimming: 7 bases; J trimming: 3 bases; junction bases outside the gene matches: 2. The CDR3 runs to 14 residues. Germline-derived CDR1 and CDR2 are SNHLY and FYNNEI. The CDR3 reads CASKTSGGKETQYF. The CDR3 DNA is TGTGCCAGCAAGACTAGCGGGGGGAAAGAGACCCAGTACTTC. Supplemented by reference TRBV2 and TRBJ2-5, the full variable domain reads EPEVTQTPSHQVTQMGQEVILRCVPISNHLYFYWYRQILGQKVEFLVSFYNNEISEKSEIFDDQFSVERPDGSNFTLKIRSTKLEDSAMYFCASKTSGGKETQYFGPGTRLLVL.

In its sample, this clone was seen a few times. The genes are TRBV6-1 and TRBJ2-3, with 9 nucleotides matching TRBD1. The CDR3 spans 15 residues. Germline values: CDR1 MNHNS, CDR2 SASEGT. The V segment lost 7 bases and the J segment 2 bases; nucleotides outside the gene matches: 7. CDR3 DNA: TGTGCCAGCACCTTGACAGGGGGTATCACAGATACGCAGTATTTT. Its translation is CASTLTGGITDTQYF.

V usage is TRBV7-2 and J usage is TRBJ2-5, with TRBD2 matching over 12 bases. The CDR3 is 15 residues long. V dropped 4 bases and J dropped 9; count of bases not matched to a gene: 9. Germline V gene data show CDR1 as SGHTA and CDR2 as FQGNSA. The CDR3 loop is CASSSGLAGPRAQYF. DNA for the CDR3: TGTGCCAGCAGCTCAGGACTAGCGGGGCCAAGGGCCCAGTACTTC.

This sequence joins TRBV18 and TRBJ1-2; D might be TRBD1 (5 bases). Germline V gene lookup returns CDR1 KGHSH and CDR2 LQKENI. The CDR3 is made up of 14 amino acids. The V and J ends lost 6 bases and 5 bases respectively, with 16 bases between them. In nucleotides, the CDR3 is TGTGCCAGCTCCCCCACCGGGGAGGGGTATGGCTACACCTTC. It translates to CASSPTGEGYGYTF.

J is TRBJ1-2 and V is TRBV30; D is perhaps TRBD1 (5 bases). With 1 base removed from V and 1 base from J, the gap between germline ends came to 7 bases. Germline CDR1 reads GTSNPN; CDR2 reads SVGIG (reference sequence). The CDR3 runs 13 residues. For the CDR3, the DNA is TGTGCCTGGAGTGAAGGGGTTAACTATGGCTACACCTTC. As protein: CAWSEGVNYGYTF.

The chain is built from TRBV7-9 and TRBJ2-5; D perhaps matches TRBD1 (6 bases). Germline V lookup: CDR1 SEHNR, CDR2 FQNEAQ (reference sequence). V gave up 3 bases and J gave up 5 bases, with 13 bases separating them. There are 14 residues in the CDR3. CDR3 in DNA: TGTGCCAGCAGCTTCCTGTCGCAGGGGGAGACCCAGTACTTC. It is translated as CASSFLSQGETQYF.

This chain connects TRBV6-1 to TRBJ1-2; the match to TRBD1 covers 9 bases. V gave up 2 bases and J gave up 7 bases; unmatched junction bases: 5. The CDR3 runs to 14 residues. Germline CDR1 is MNHNS and CDR2 is SASEGT. The CDR3 here is CASSEWQGQGGYTF. The CDR3 DNA follows: TGTGCCAGCAGTGAATGGCAGGGACAGGGTGGCTACACCTTC.

This chain uses TRBV9 with TRBJ2-1; 14 positions agree with TRBD2. Losses at the gene ends were 4 bases for V and 4 bases for J; bases not matched to a gene: 7. This CDR3 has 17 amino acids. Germline lookup yields CDR1 SGDLS and CDR2 YYNGEE. CDR3 in amino acids: CASSFGLAGGQYNEQFF. The CDR3 nucleotides read TGTGCCAGCAGCTTCGGACTAGCGGGAGGCCAGTACAATGAGCAGTTCTTC.

The rearrangement joins TRBV30 to TRBJ1-3; no clear D. Germline V gives CDR1 GTSNPN, CDR2 SVGIG (reference sequence). The CDR3 loop spans 11 amino acids. V was trimmed by 0 bases and J by 8 bases, leaving 5 bases between them. In nucleotides, the CDR3 is TGTGCCTGGAGTGTAAGAGACACCATATATTTT. This encodes CAWSVRDTIYF.

This clone has only a few counts. The chain employs TRBV5-1 and TRBJ2-3; 7 bases are a match to TRBD1. The CDR3 is 14 residues long. Germline trimming cut 8 bases from V and 5 bases from J; bases unmatched to any gene: 11. The germline V gene has CDR1 SGHRS and CDR2 YFSETQ. The CDR3 spells CASRATGTQDTQYF. In nucleotides, the CDR3 is TGCGCCAGTCGCGCGACAGGGACACAAGATACGCAGTATTTT.

The chain has TRBV5-1 and TRBJ1-2; D unresolved. From germline, CDR1 is SGHRS and CDR2 YFSETQ. There are 14 residues in the CDR3. Trimming cost V 4 bases and J 11 bases, with 21 bases left between them. CDR3 loop: CASSVDRGGDRYTF. CDR3 sequence (DNA): TGCGCCAGCAGCGTCGATCGCGGAGGAGATAGATACACCTTC.

This rearrangement joins TRBV25-1 to TRBJ2-7; D unclear. Germline V gene data show CDR1 as MGHDK and CDR2 as SYGVNS. Between the trimmed V and J ends, which lost 0 bases and 0 bases, there was a span of 6 bases. This CDR3 spans 14 amino acids. CDR3 sequence reads: CASSEYDISYEQYF. CDR3 nucleotide sequence: TGTGCCAGCAGTGAATACGACATCTCCTACGAGCAGTACTTC.

V gene TRBV10-3 combines with J gene TRBJ1-1, with a weak D call TRBD1 (5 bases). The V end was cut by 2 bases, the J end by 1 base, with 8 bases between. The CDR3 spans 14 residues. Germline CDR1 is ENHRY and CDR2 is SYGVKD. CDR3 coding DNA: TGTGCCATCAGTGAGGGACATACGAACACTGAAGCTTTCTTT. Translation gives CAISEGHTNTEAFF.